These 20 T cell receptor beta chains originate from one sample sequenced in a study of OX40 agonist ivuxolimab in advanced cancers. The protocol was immunoSEQ multiplex PCR, while the TCRdb copy is restricted to in-frame clones and leaves out a portion. The sample has 50,000 to 55,000 clones; roughly 84% are singletons. Here the sequenced sample was CD4+ or CD8+ T cells sorted from blood, taken in a trial of the OX40 agonist ivuxolimab. The receptors were gathered from an adult with an advanced solid tumor such as melanoma, head and neck, liver or kidney cancer.

The genes are TRBV11-2 and TRBJ2-5; 7 bases match TRBD2. There are 15 residues in the CDR3. CDR1 is SGHAT and CDR2 is FQNNGV in the germline V gene. V shed 5 bases, J shed 2 bases, and the junction held 8 bases outside the gene matches. For the CDR3, the DNA is TGTGCCAGCAGCATTAGCGCGGGAGTTCAAGAGACCCAGTACTTC. This codes for CASSISAGVQETQYF.

This chain joins TRBV20-1 and TRBJ1-1, with unresolved D. The CDR3 consists of 11 residues. Germline lookup yields CDR1 DFQATT and CDR2 SNEGSKA (reference sequence). V was pared by 7 bases and J by 0 bases, with 6 bases between. The CDR3 loop is CSGKVNTEAFF. In DNA form, the CDR3 reads TGCAGTGGAAAGGTGAACACTGAAGCTTTCTTT.

The gene calls are TRBV19 and TRBJ1-2; D ambiguous. The V gene's germline CDR1 is LNHDA and CDR2 SQIVND (reference sequence). Trimming left V 3 bases short and J 7 bases short, with 12 bases between. The CDR3 runs 13 residues. CDR3 nucleotides: TGTGCCAGTAGTATGAGGCAGGAGGGTGGCTACACCTTC. This sequence encodes CASSMRQEGGYTF. The full variable domain, completed using reference TRBV19 and TRBJ1-2, is DGGITQSPKYLFRKEGQNVTLSCEQNLNHDAMYWYRQDPGQGLRLIYYSQIVNDFQKGDIAEGYSVSREKKESFPLTVTSAQKNPTAFYLCASSMRQEGGYTFGSGTRLTVV.

This clone is a singleton in its sample. The chain is built from TRBV6-4 and TRBJ2-3; TRBD2 matches at 7 bases. CDR3 length: 15 amino acids. Trimming took 4 bases from V and 1 from J; bases not matched to a gene: 5. Germline CDR1 and CDR2: MRHNA and SNTAGT. The CDR3 region has the DNA TGTGCCAGCAGTGCACTAGCGACTGGCACAGATACGCAGTATTTT. The encoded protein is CASSALATGTDTQYF.

This clone was seen only a few times. This chain joins TRBV6-5 and TRBJ2-7, with D perhaps assigned TRBD1 or TRBD2 (5 bases each). The CDR3 has 13 residues. The V end lost 6 bases, the J end lost 7 bases, and 16 bases lay between the germline ends. Germline-derived CDR1 and CDR2 are MNHEY and SVGAGI. The CDR3 reads CASREGPHIEQYF. Written as DNA, the CDR3 is TGTGCCAGCAGAGAGGGACCCCACATTGAGCAGTACTTC.

The V and J genes are TRBV11-2 and TRBJ2-2; 8 nucleotides align to TRBD2. The CDR3 is 18 residues long. CDR1 and CDR2 (germline): SGHAT, FQNNGV. After removal of 5 bases from V and 2 bases from J, the junction contained 13 bases not matched to a gene. CDR3 bases: TGTGCCAGCAGCAAAGGGTGGGGAGGGACTAGTAACACCGGGGAGCTGTTTTTT. It codes for CASSKGWGGTSNTGELFF.

The J gene is TRBJ1-3, the V gene TRBV4-2; TRBD1 might be the D (5 bases). The CDR3 covers 16 residues. The germline CDR1 and CDR2 sequences are LGHNA and YNFKEQ. With 0 bases removed from V and 3 bases from J, the gap between germline ends came to 12 bases. In nucleotides, the CDR3 is TGTGCCAGCAGCCAAGATCTGTTGGGGGTTGGAAACACCATATATTTT. This gives the protein CASSQDLLGVGNTIYF.

The chain employs TRBV11-3 and TRBJ2-7; 12 nucleotides line up with TRBD2. Germline-derived CDR1 and CDR2 are SGHNT and YENEEA. There are 15 residues in the CDR3. The trim removed 8 bases at V and 7 bases at J, leaving 12 bases unmatched. CDR3 sequence: CASGLAGGPSKEQYF. The DNA for the CDR3 is TGTGCCAGCGGGCTAGCGGGAGGGCCCTCGAAAGAGCAGTACTTC. Full variable domain (rest looked up from reference TRBV11-3 and TRBJ2-7): EAGVVQSPRYKIIEKKQPVAFWCNPISGHNTLYWYLQNLGQGPELLIRYENEEAVDDSQLPKDRFSAERLKGVDSTLKIQPAELGDSAVYLCASGLAGGPSKEQYFGPGTRLTVT.

This clone was observed a few times. The same CDR3 also results from other DNA sequences found in this sample. J is TRBJ2-7 and V is TRBV10-3; D is unresolved. With 9 bases removed from V and 0 bases from J, the gap between germline ends came to 6 bases. In germline, CDR1 is ENHRY, CDR2 SYGVKD. There are 11 residues in the CDR3. The CDR3 sequence is CAIGSSYEQYF. As DNA, the CDR3 is TGTGCCATAGGAAGCTCCTACGAGCAGTACTTC.

This rearrangement joins TRBV7-6 to TRBJ2-2, with a possible D match to TRBD1 (5 bases). Trimming shortened V by 5 bases and J by 9 bases, and 10 bases separated the two germline ends. The length of the CDR3 is 12 residues. The germline V gene encodes CDR1 SGHVS and CDR2 FNYEAQ. The CDR3 DNA sequence: TGTGCCAGCAGCCAGACAGCCAGGGAGCTGTTTTTT. Protein: CASSQTARELFF. The full variable domain, its missing parts supplied by reference TRBV7-6 and TRBJ2-2, is GAGVSQSPRYKVTKRGQDVALRCDPISGHVSLYWYRQALGQGPEFLTYFNYEAQQDKSGLPNDRFSAERPEGSISTLTIQRTEQRDSAMYRCASSQTARELFFGEGSRLTVL.

This chain's CDR3 is CASSQDDSEAFF. Here the CDR3 DNA reads TGCGCCAGCAGCCAAGATGACAGCGAAGCTTTCTTT. The V call is TRBV4-1, the J call TRBJ1-1; D is possibly TRBD1 (5 bases). The V gene lost 0 bases and the J gene lost 8 bases, with 7 bases spanning the gap. Germline CDR1 is MGHRA and CDR2 is YSYEKL. The CDR3 runs to 12 residues.

The table lists this clone with a few counts. V is TRBV6-5 and J is TRBJ1-4, with D tentatively TRBD1 (5 bases). CDR3 length equals 15 residues. Trimming pared 8 bases from V and 5 bases from J, leaving 18 bases between. The germline gives CDR1 MNHEY, CDR2 SVGAGI. This CDR3 is CASRLAGAENEKLFF. The CDR3 nucleotides read TGTGCCAGCCGCCTAGCCGGGGCAGAGAATGAAAAACTGTTTTTT.

V gene TRBV11-3 combines with J gene TRBJ2-1; D call uncertain. This CDR3 has 11 residues. Germline CDR1 reads SGHNT; CDR2 reads YENEEA. Between the trimmed V and J ends, which lost 8 bases and 6 bases, there was a span of 8 bases. For the CDR3, the DNA is TGTGCCAGCTCGGCAAGCAATGAGCAGTTCTTC. As protein: CASSASNEQFF.

The V and J genes are TRBV10-1 and TRBJ2-3; no definite D call. The CDR3 is 15 residues long. CDR1 and CDR2 from the germline V gene are WNHNN and SYGVQD (reference sequence). The V end was cut by 0 bases, the J end by 0 bases, with 7 bases between. The CDR3 DNA is TGCGCCAGCAGTGAGTCGGGGATTAGCACAGATACGCAGTATTTT. Amino acid sequence: CASSESGISTDTQYF.

The chain carries TRBV15 and TRBJ1-3, with D hard to call. CDR1 is LNHNV, CDR2 YYDKDF, per germline (reference sequence). Trimming took off 4 bases at V and 0 bases at J, with 10 bases between the two ends. The CDR3 has 15 residues. DNA for the CDR3: TGTGCCACCAGCACGAGGGTCAGCTCTGGAAACACCATATATTTT. Amino acid sequence: CATSTRVSSGNTIYF.

V gene TRBV10-3 combines with J gene TRBJ1-1, with D uncertain. The CDR3 consists of 14 residues. Germline V gene data show CDR1 as ENHRY and CDR2 as SYGVKD. Trimming shortened V by 2 bases and J by 2 bases, and 9 bases separated the two germline ends. The CDR3: CAISEARQNTEAFF. As DNA, the CDR3 is TGTGCCATCAGTGAGGCTAGACAAAACACTGAAGCTTTCTTT.

This chain links TRBV27 with TRBJ2-2, with 9 bases matching TRBD2. Germline lookup yields CDR1 MNHEY and CDR2 SMNVEV (reference sequence). CDR3 length: 14 amino acids. V was pared by 3 bases and J by 5 bases, with 1 base of the junction left unmatched. The CDR3 reads CASSLREGTGELFF. CDR3 in DNA: TGTGCCAGCAGTTTGCGGGAGGGGACCGGGGAGCTGTTTTTT.

V gene TRBV27 combines with J gene TRBJ2-5; 11 bases line up with TRBD1. The V gene's germline CDR1 is MNHEY and CDR2 SMNVEV (reference sequence). The CDR3 runs to 14 residues. J was trimmed by 3 bases and V by 8 bases; bases with no gene match: 5. The DNA of the CDR3 is TGTGCCAGCGCCGGGACAGGGGGTAAAGAGACCCAGTACTTC. As protein: CASAGTGGKETQYF.

The V call is TRBV23-1, the J call TRBJ2-1, with D tentatively TRBD1 (6 bases). TRBV23-1 counts as an open reading frame of uncertain function. The CDR3 extends over 14 amino acids. V gave up 3 bases and J gave up 3 bases, with 9 bases separating them. CDR3 region: CASSHHRDYNEQFF. Written as DNA, the CDR3 is TGCGCCAGCAGTCACCACAGGGACTACAATGAGCAGTTCTTC.

The chain joins TRBV7-2 to TRBJ1-2; TRBD1 agrees at 9 bases. This CDR3 contains 14 residues. Germline V gene sequence: CDR1 SGHTA, CDR2 FQGNSA. Germline trimming cut 5 bases from V and 1 base from J; bases unmatched to any gene: 2. In DNA form, the CDR3 reads TGTGCCAGCAGCGGGACAGGGAGTAACTATGGCTACACCTTC. Translating it yields CASSGTGSNYGYTF.